The 14 T cell receptor beta chains given below trace back to one sample, sequenced in a study of blood T cell repertoires in COVID-19. Produced via immunoSEQ multiplex PCR; TCRdb's table is partial and in-frame only. This sample has 95,000 to 150,000 clones, with roughly 85% found just once. The sample was peripheral blood. These receptors were taken from a middle-aged man with acute or convalescent COVID-19.

CDR3 nucleotides: TGTGCCAGCTCACCCGATCTTTTACTAGCGGGGTCAGAGACCCAGTACTTC. Translation gives CASSPDLLLAGSETQYF. V usage is TRBV18 and J usage is TRBJ2-5, with 10 bases fitting TRBD2. The CDR3 is 17 amino acids. Germline V gene sequence: CDR1 KGHSH, CDR2 LQKENI. V trimming: 3 bases; J trimming: 4 bases; junction bases outside the gene matches: 11. The complete variable domain, with remaining parts taken from reference TRBV18 and TRBJ2-5, reads NAGVMQNPRHLVRRRGQEARLRCSPMKGHSHVYWYRQLPEEGLKFMVYLQKENIIDESGMPKERFSAEFPKEGPSILRIQQVVRGDSAAYFCASSPDLLLAGSETQYFGPGTRLLVL.

This clone was seen a single time. This chain joins TRBV12-5 and TRBJ1-4; 11 positions match TRBD1. The V gene end was trimmed by 5 bases and the J gene end by 8 bases; junction bases not matched to a gene: 7. The CDR3 contains 15 residues. The V gene's germline CDR1 is LGHNT and CDR2 FRNRAP. CDR3 protein: CASGPLGQGDEKLFF. The CDR3 bases are TGTGCTAGTGGTCCCCTGGGACAGGGGGACGAAAAACTGTTTTTT.

This clone showed up just a few times. The rearrangement uses TRBV19 and TRBJ1-1; the D is unclear. Trimming cost V 1 base and J 0 bases, with 9 bases left between them. Germline CDR1 reads LNHDA; CDR2 reads SQIVND (reference sequence). This CDR3 is built from 15 residues. CDR3 in DNA: TGTGCCAGTAGTATAGGGGCACGCATGAACACTGAAGCTTTCTTT. It specifies CASSIGARMNTEAFF.

V usage is TRBV3-1 (or the pseudogene TRBV3-2) and J usage is TRBJ1-1; D uncertain. The CDR3 has 14 amino acids. Trimming shortened V by 1 base and J by 0 bases, and 6 bases separated the two germline ends. CDR1 LGHDT and CDR2 YNNKEL come from the germline V gene (reference sequence). The CDR3 DNA reads as TGTGCCAGCAGCCAAGGGCAGGTGAACACTGAAGCTTTCTTT. This codes for CASSQGQVNTEAFF.

The chain links TRBV5-4 to TRBJ1-2; 10 bases are a match to TRBD1. This CDR3 region has 14 residues. V trimming: 3 bases; J trimming: 6 bases; junction bases outside the gene matches: 5. Per germline, CDR1 SGHNT and CDR2 YYREEE (reference sequence). Here the CDR3 reads CASSSPGQGNGYTF. The DNA of the CDR3 is TGTGCCAGCAGCTCCCCGGGACAGGGGAATGGCTACACCTTC. The variable domain in full, completed from reference TRBV5-4 and TRBJ1-2, reads ETGVTQSPTHLIKTRGQQVTLRCSSQSGHNTVSWYQQALGQGPQFIFQYYREEENGRGNFPPRFSGLQFPNYSSELNVNALELDDSALYLCASSSPGQGNGYTFGSGTRLTVV.

This chain connects TRBV5-4 to TRBJ2-5, with TRBD1 identical over 10 bases. Unmatched junction bases numbered 3, after V lost 0 bases and J lost 1 base. Germline V gene lookup returns CDR1 SGHNT and CDR2 YYREEE (reference sequence). The CDR3 runs 16 residues. CDR3 protein: CASSLGDRGLQETQYF. The CDR3, as DNA: TGTGCCAGCAGCTTGGGGGACAGGGGCCTCCAAGAGACCCAGTACTTC.

The gene calls are TRBV7-9 and TRBJ2-5; D call uncertain. Looked up from germline, CDR1 is SEHNR and CDR2 is FQNEAQ (reference sequence). CDR3 length: 14 residues. The germline V and J ends were trimmed by 1 base and 1 base, with 7 bases remaining between them. This chain's CDR3 is CASSLDSIQETQYF. CDR3 nucleotide sequence: TGTGCCAGCAGCTTAGACAGCATCCAAGAGACCCAGTACTTC. The entire variable domain, with the rest obtained from reference TRBV7-9 and TRBJ2-5, is as follows: DTGVSQNPRHKITKRGQNVTFRCDPISEHNRLYWYRQTLGQGPEFLTYFQNEAQLEKSRLLSDRFSAERPKGSFSTLEIQRTEQGDSAMYLCASSLDSIQETQYFGPGTRLLVL.

This clone came up once. The chain joins TRBV13 to TRBJ2-7; D is perhaps TRBD2 (5 bases). Per the germline V gene, CDR1 is PRHDT and CDR2 is FYEKMQ (reference sequence). The length of the CDR3 is 18 residues. V was pared by 2 bases and J by 0 bases, with 20 bases between. The CDR3 here is CASSLSSRLHGSSYEQYF. Here the CDR3 DNA reads TGTGCCAGCAGCTTATCCTCCCGTTTACATGGGAGCTCCTACGAGCAGTACTTC. Full variable domain (rest looked up from reference TRBV13 and TRBJ2-7): AAGVIQSPRHLIKEKRETATLKCYPIPRHDTVYWYQQGPGQDPQFLISFYEKMQSDKGSIPDRFSAQQFSDYHSELNMSSLELGDSALYFCASSLSSRLHGSSYEQYFGPGTRLTVT.

This chain links TRBV12-3 or TRBV12-4 with TRBJ2-2; 7 nucleotides align to TRBD1. The CDR3 loop spans 13 amino acids. V was clipped by 7 bases and J by 12 bases; unmatched bases: 11. The DNA of the CDR3 is TGTGCCAGCACCAGAGACAGGGAGTTGAAGCTGTTTTTT. Encoded protein: CASTRDRELKLFF.

The chain recombines TRBV27 with TRBJ1-4; tentative D call: TRBD1 (6 bases). The V gene lost 8 bases and the J gene lost 1 base, with 11 bases spanning the gap. Looked up from germline, CDR1 is MNHEY and CDR2 is SMNVEV (reference sequence). The CDR3 has 14 amino acids. DNA of the CDR3: TGTGCCAGCCGTCCAGGGGAAACTAATGAAAAACTGTTTTTT. Residues: CASRPGETNEKLFF.

The chain couples TRBV5-1 to TRBJ2-1; 16 nucleotides agree with TRBD2. The CDR3 loop spans 17 amino acids. V was clipped by 4 bases and J by 8 bases; unmatched bases: 9. CDR1 is SGHRS, CDR2 YFSETQ, per germline. The CDR3 DNA reads TGCGCCAGCAGCCCTGGGACTAGCGGGGGGGCTAGTGATGAGCAGTTCTTC. Its translation is CASSPGTSGGASDEQFF.

The chain uses TRBV6-5 and TRBJ1-2; a possible D gene is TRBD1 (5 bases). Germline V lookup: CDR1 MNHEY, CDR2 SVGAGI. With 6 bases removed from V and 1 base from J, the gap between germline ends came to 15 bases. This CDR3 comprises 15 residues. DNA of the CDR3: TGTGCCAGCAGGCGGCTCTCCGGGGGTAACTATGGCTACACCTTC. Its translation: CASRRLSGGNYGYTF.

This clone was seen a handful of times. The rearrangement links TRBV4-3 to TRBJ2-2; TRBD2 matches 10 bases. This CDR3 comprises 16 residues. The germline CDR1 and CDR2 sequences are LGHNA and YSLEER. J gave up 1 base and V 4 bases, and 3 bases lay outside the gene matches. CDR3 in DNA: TGCGCCAGCAGCCCAAGGACTAGCGGGAACACCGGGGAGCTGTTTTTT. As protein: CASSPRTSGNTGELFF.

The chain uses TRBV7-9 and TRBJ1-2, with D possibly being TRBD1 (5 bases). The germline V gene has CDR1 SEHNR and CDR2 FQNEAQ (reference sequence). Trimming left V 8 bases short and J 8 bases short, with 18 bases between. CDR3 size: 13 residues. CDR3 DNA: TGTGCCAGCTTCCCAGGGCGGAAGGGCGGCTACACCTTC. Encoded protein: CASFPGRKGGYTF.